The 19 T cell receptor beta chains below come from one sample, sequenced in a study of early T cells in non-severe SARS-CoV-2 infection. MiXCR, applied by TCRdb to the 5' RACE reads, yields one record per CDR3 protein. Of more than 45,000 distinct CDR3 sequences listed, more than 7.5% were seen once; the top ten hold more than 3%. The sequenced material came from whole blood. Source of these receptors: an adult who was a healthcare worker with PCR-confirmed SARS-CoV-2 infection or an uninfected control (not recorded which).

J is TRBJ1-1 and V is TRBV12-3 or TRBV12-4; D is perhaps TRBD1 (5 bases). Trimming shortened V by 7 bases and J by 6 bases, and 15 bases separated the two germline ends. The CDR3 has 13 amino acids. The CDR3 here is CASTFFPGPEAFF. The CDR3 coding sequence is TGTGCCAGCACCTTCTTCCCGGGACCTGAAGCTTTCTTT.

This clonotype was detected many times. The genes are TRBV13 and TRBJ1-6; the match to TRBD1 covers 9 bases. The CDR3 runs 14 residues. V gave up 4 bases and J gave up 7 bases; unmatched junction bases: 2. Germline V gene lookup returns CDR1 PRHDT and CDR2 FYEKMQ (reference sequence). CDR3 protein: CASSSGTGNSPLHF. CDR3 in DNA: TGTGCCAGCAGCTCCGGGACAGGGAATTCACCCCTCCACTTT.

This sequence joins TRBV4-1 and TRBJ2-5; TRBD1 is a possible D gene (5 bases). The CDR3 has 14 amino acids. V was shortened by 8 bases and J by 4 bases, with 17 bases between the two germline ends. Germline V CDR1 and CDR2: MGHRA, YSYEKL. CDR3 nucleotides: TGCGCCAGCGGTAAGGTCGACAGCCTAGAGACCCAGTACTTC. It is translated as CASGKVDSLETQYF.

This clonotype occurred many times. The CDR3 loop is CASSSEGGYMNTEAFF. The CDR3 DNA follows: TGTGCCAGCAGTTCTGAAGGGGGATACATGAACACTGAAGCTTTCTTT. The J gene is TRBJ1-1, the V gene TRBV27, with D possibly matching TRBD1 (6 bases). Germline-derived CDR1 and CDR2 are MNHEY and SMNVEV (reference sequence). V shed 4 bases and J shed 0 bases, with 15 bases lying between them. The CDR3 totals 16 residues.

This chain links TRBV29-1 with TRBJ2-7; possibly TRBD1 for D (5 bases). Trimming took 4 bases from V and 3 from J, leaving 7 bases between them. CDR3 size: 11 residues. CDR1 and CDR2 from the germline V gene are SQVTM and ANQGSEA. The CDR3 sequence: CSVGDSYEQYF. In DNA, the CDR3 is TGCAGCGTTGGAGACAGCTACGAGCAGTACTTC.

This clonotype was recorded a few times. The chain uses TRBV28 and TRBJ2-7; weak D call: TRBD2 (5 bases). The ends were cut back, 8 bases at V and 0 bases at J, with 8 bases in the middle. CDR1 and CDR2 (germline): MDHEN, SYDVKM. The CDR3 is 12 residues long. The CDR3 loop reads CASWESSYEQYF. The CDR3 DNA follows: TGTGCCAGCTGGGAGAGCTCCTACGAGCAGTACTTC.

CDR3 sequence (DNA): TGCAGTGCGGCAGTAGGTATGGGCTATGGCTACACCTTC. It encodes CSAAVGMGYGYTF. The chain is built from TRBV20-1 and TRBJ1-2; D ambiguous. Germline assignment: CDR1 DFQATT and CDR2 SNEGSKA (reference sequence). There are 13 residues in the CDR3. Trimming shortened V by 6 bases and J by 4 bases, and 15 bases separated the two germline ends.

This clonotype was observed many times. The gene calls are TRBV20-1 and TRBJ2-3; 13 nucleotides line up with TRBD2. The length of the CDR3 is 15 residues. V trimming: 3 bases; J trimming: 0 bases; junction bases outside the gene matches: 0. CDR1 and CDR2 (germline): DFQATT, SNEGSKA (reference sequence). The CDR3 loop is CSARGLAGSTDTQYF. DNA for the CDR3: TGCAGTGCTAGGGGACTAGCGGGAAGCACAGATACGCAGTATTTT.

This clonotype turned up a few times. This rearrangement joins TRBV28 to TRBJ2-7; possibly TRBD1 for D (7 bases). CDR3 length: 11 amino acids. Germline lookup yields CDR1 MDHEN and CDR2 SYDVKM. The CDR3 reads CAARGAYEQYF. The DNA for the CDR3 is TGTGCAGCCAGGGGGGCCTACGAGCAGTACTTC.

This clonotype was seen ten or more times. The chain combines TRBV10-1 with TRBJ2-3; perhaps TRBD2 as D (5 bases). The CDR3 is made up of 12 amino acids. Trimming left V 3 bases short and J 9 bases short, with 10 bases between. The V gene's germline CDR1 is WNHNN and CDR2 SYGVQD (reference sequence). The DNA of the CDR3 is TGCGCCAGCAGTGATCCCGGGATGACGCAGTATTTT. This codes for CASSDPGMTQYF.

This clonotype occurred many times. The chain joins TRBV12-2 to TRBJ2-3; the D call of TRBD2 is as the table states it, not checked on the DNA. TRBV12-2 is shown as a pseudogene. The CDR3 contains 18 residues. The CDR3 loop reads CASRLARHVGRYTDTQYF. The CDR3 DNA is TGTGCAAGTCGCTTAGCGCGGCATGTCGGGAGGTACACAGATACGCAGTATTTT.

There are many counts of this clonotype. V usage is TRBV3-1 and J usage is TRBJ2-3; D may be TRBD1 (7 bases). Germline CDR1 and CDR2: LGHDT and YNNKEL (reference sequence). V lost 3 bases and J 3 bases, leaving 13 bases between the germline ends. The CDR3 totals 15 residues. Here the CDR3 DNA reads TGTGCCAGCAGCCACCGACAGGGAGGAACAGATACGCAGTATTTT. The encoded protein is CASSHRQGGTDTQYF.

Ten or more counts support this clonotype. V gene TRBV10-3 combines with J gene TRBJ2-5; D is undetermined. Deletions cut 0 bases from V and 0 bases from J, with 14 bases between. Germline loops: CDR1 ENHRY, CDR2 SYGVKD. There are 17 residues in the CDR3. CDR3 sequence (DNA): TGTGCCATCAGTGAGTCGACGAGGTCCCCGTACCAAGAGACCCAGTACTTC. Translated, it gives CAISESTRSPYQETQYF.

This clonotype has only a few counts. The chain carries TRBV30 and TRBJ2-1; D remains ambiguous. With 1 base removed from V and 1 base from J, the gap between germline ends came to 2 bases. CDR3 length: 12 residues. CDR1 and CDR2 from the germline V gene are GTSNPN and SVGIG (reference sequence). DNA for the CDR3: TGTGCCTGGAGTGGATCCTACAATGAGCAGTTCTTC. This encodes CAWSGSYNEQFF.

The table lists this clonotype with many counts. The chain couples TRBV29-1 to TRBJ2-1; the D gene is possibly TRBD2 (5 bases). V shed 6 bases and J shed 5 bases, with 14 bases lying between them. This CDR3 contains 13 residues. Germline lookup yields CDR1 SQVTM and CDR2 ANQGSEA. In DNA, the CDR3 is TGCAGCGTCAAACCTCCCGGGGACAATGAGCAGTTCTTC. This encodes CSVKPPGDNEQFF.

The chain has TRBV7-6 and TRBJ2-7; D is uncertain. Deletions cut 6 bases from V and 7 bases from J, with 19 bases between. The CDR3 is 14 amino acids. CDR1 and CDR2 (germline): SGHVS, FNYEAQ. CDR3 region: CASRTGPVTGEQYF. CDR3 coding DNA: TGTGCCAGCAGAACGGGCCCCGTAACTGGGGAGCAGTACTTC.

This chain connects TRBV6-5 to TRBJ1-2, with 9 bases lining up with TRBD1. Germline lookup yields CDR1 MNHEY and CDR2 SVGAGI. CDR3 length equals 13 residues. V was pared by 7 bases and J by 4 bases, with 4 bases of the junction left unmatched. CDR3 nucleotides: TGTGCCAGCACACGGGGACAGGGCTATGGCTACACCTTC. This sequence encodes CASTRGQGYGYTF.

The chain employs TRBV3-1 and TRBJ2-1; 7 bases are a match to TRBD2. The V segment lost 4 bases and the J segment 5 bases; nucleotides outside the gene matches: 8. CDR1 is LGHDT, CDR2 YNNKEL, per germline (reference sequence). The CDR3 consists of 15 residues. In DNA form, the CDR3 reads TGTGCCAGCAGCCGGGCGACTAGCAGCGACAATGAGCAGTTCTTC. Protein: CASSRATSSDNEQFF.

The table lists this clonotype with a few counts. This sequence joins TRBV12-3 or TRBV12-4 and TRBJ1-2, with TRBD1 as a possible D gene (5 bases). The V gene lost 7 bases and the J gene lost 1 base, with 10 bases spanning the gap. There are 13 residues in the CDR3. The CDR3 here is CASIWGGNYGYTF. DNA of the CDR3: TGTGCCAGCATCTGGGGCGGTAACTATGGCTACACCTTC.